This note documents a single T cell receptor beta chain sequence. Its antigen is currently unknown. This entry comes from a study of CD8+ T cells in alopecia areata. Study details: Tofacitinib administration to treated patients was oral, at 5 to 10 mg twice daily. Points from the study as a whole: In scalp and blood, many expanded lesional clones persisted during tofacitinib. Because one nonresponder was included, the link of baseline CD8+ expansion to response is considered uncertain.

Trimming pared 0 bases from V and 4 bases from J, leaving 7 bases between. Germline CDR1 is SGHRS and CDR2 is YFSETQ. The CDR3 has 14 amino acids. Stated treatment: oral pan-JAK inhibitor, 5-10 mg twice daily. Those with alopecia areata gave lesional scalp punch biopsies and peripheral blood. RNA, once extracted, was reverse transcribed into cDNA for use as the sequencing template. Produced via immunoSEQ multiplex PCR; TCRdb's table is partial and in-frame only. The sample has 110,000 to 150,000 clones, roughly 86% seen once. This TCR derives from a human donor with alopecia areata. The sequencing here drew on CD8+ T cells sorted from blood, taken at week 4, from a patient treated with tofacitinib. V gene TRBV5-1 combines with J gene TRBJ2-2, with TRBD1 as a possible D gene (5 bases). The CDR3 loop is CASSLGQSTGELFF. Here the CDR3 DNA reads TGCGCCAGCAGCTTGGGACAGTCCACCGGGGAGCTGTTTTTT.